These T cell receptor beta chains were read from a single sample in a study of spatial heterogeneity in lung cancer. TCRdb called the 5' RACE reads again in MiXCR, with one record for every CDR3 protein. This table holds more than 15,000 distinct CDR3 sequences, approximately 11% found once. The specimen comprised PBMCs, sampled at follow-up. These receptors originate from a female donor with early-stage non-small cell lung cancer. The CDR3 runs from the conserved cysteine through the conserved F or W. The order of the fields is J gene, V gene, D gene, clone size, CDR3 protein, CDR3 DNA. A D gene is named only where the DNA matches it firmly. Clone size appears in some rows only: once, few, many, or a class for an expanded clone.

j_gene: TRBJ2-3
v_gene: TRBV30
d_gene: TRBD1
abundance: many
CDR3aa: CAWSGDPRGTQYF
CDR3nt: TGTGCCTGGAGTGGGGACCCCAGGGGGACGCAGTATTTT

j_gene: TRBJ2-1
v_gene: TRBV20-1
d_gene: -
abundance: many
CDR3aa: CSARRPLTSSYNEQFF
CDR3nt: TGCAGTGCTAGAAGACCACTTACCAGCTCCTACAATGAGCAGTTCTTC

j_gene: TRBJ2-5
v_gene: TRBV27
d_gene: -
abundance: many
CDR3aa: CASSPHRGLKETQYF
CDR3nt: TGTGCCAGCAGTCCCCACAGGGGACTCAAAGAGACCCAGTACTTC

j_gene: TRBJ2-4
v_gene: TRBV6-5
d_gene: -
abundance: -
CDR3aa: CASSYYRGGKNIQYF
CDR3nt: TGTGCCAGCAGTTACTACAGGGGAGGCAAAAACATTCAGTACTTC

j_gene: TRBJ2-5
v_gene: TRBV28
d_gene: TRBD2
abundance: -
CDR3aa: CASREASGPQETQYF
CDR3nt: TGTGCCAGCCGGGAGGCTAGCGGCCCTCAAGAGACCCAGTACTTC

j_gene: TRBJ1-1
v_gene: TRBV5-1
d_gene: -
abundance: many
CDR3aa: CASSLSGTVQVPEAFF
CDR3nt: TGCGCCAGCAGCTTGTCGGGTACAGTACAGGTACCTGAAGCTTTCTTT

j_gene: TRBJ2-2
v_gene: TRBV24-1
d_gene: -
abundance: many
CDR3aa: CATSDTTGRDTGELFF
CDR3nt: TGTGCCACCAGTGACACGACAGGGAGGGACACCGGGGAGCTGTTTTTT

j_gene: TRBJ2-7
v_gene: TRBV7-2
d_gene: TRBD1
abundance: many
CDR3aa: CATTRDRGSYEQYF
CDR3nt: TGTGCCACGACCCGGGACAGGGGATCCTACGAGCAGTACTTC

j_gene: TRBJ2-3
v_gene: TRBV7-6
d_gene: -
abundance: -
CDR3aa: CASSSNTGTTDTQYF
CDR3nt: TGTGCCAGCAGCTCTAACACTGGGACCACAGATACGCAGTATTTT

j_gene: TRBJ1-1
v_gene: TRBV28
d_gene: -
abundance: few
CDR3aa: CASSIGRVRGFF
CDR3nt: TGTGCCAGCAGCATAGGACGGGTTCGGGGATTCTTT

j_gene: TRBJ2-3
v_gene: TRBV4-1
d_gene: -
abundance: many
CDR3aa: CASSQAGQGTDTQYF
CDR3nt: TGCGCCAGCAGCCAAGCGGGGCAGGGGACAGATACGCAGTATTTT

j_gene: TRBJ2-3
v_gene: TRBV28
d_gene: -
abundance: many
CDR3aa: CASSSRTVASRADTQYF
CDR3nt: TGTGCCAGCAGTTCCCGCACCGTAGCATCTCGGGCAGATACGCAGTATTTT

j_gene: TRBJ1-1
v_gene: TRBV6-1
d_gene: -
abundance: many
CDR3aa: CASSDQFNTEAFF
CDR3nt: TGTGCCAGCAGTGACCAGTTTAACACTGAAGCTTTCTTT

j_gene: TRBJ1-1
v_gene: TRBV15
d_gene: -
abundance: -
CDR3aa: CATSRAGMNTEAFF
CDR3nt: TGTGCCACCAGCAGAGCCGGAATGAACACTGAAGCTTTCTTT

j_gene: TRBJ2-1
v_gene: TRBV7-2
d_gene: TRBD2
abundance: -
CDR3aa: CVSIARGLAATNEQFF
CDR3nt: TGTGTCAGTATAGCCCGGGGACTAGCGGCGACCAATGAGCAGTTCTTC

j_gene: TRBJ2-3
v_gene: TRBV4-1
d_gene: TRBD1
abundance: many
CDR3aa: CASSQTGRTDTQYF
CDR3nt: TGCGCCAGCAGCCAGACAGGGCGCACAGATACGCAGTATTTT

j_gene: TRBJ1-1
v_gene: TRBV12-3/TRBV12-4
d_gene: -
abundance: many
CDR3aa: CASSLNREPTEAFF
CDR3nt: TGTGCCAGCAGTTTGAACAGGGAGCCCACTGAAGCTTTCTTT

j_gene: TRBJ2-1
v_gene: TRBV6-1
d_gene: TRBD2
abundance: many
CDR3aa: CASSPRTSGRAGEQFF
CDR3nt: TGTGCCAGCAGTCCCCGGACTAGCGGGAGGGCGGGTGAGCAGTTCTTC

j_gene: TRBJ1-3
v_gene: TRBV5-1
d_gene: TRBD1
abundance: many
CDR3aa: CASSLQGTGNTIYF
CDR3nt: TGCGCCAGCAGCTTACAGGGGACTGGAAACACCATATATTTT

j_gene: TRBJ2-2
v_gene: TRBV7-9
d_gene: -
abundance: -
CDR3aa: CASSPSWNGELFF
CDR3nt: TGTGCCAGCAGCCCCTCCTGGAACGGGGAGCTGTTTTTT

j_gene: TRBJ1-1
v_gene: TRBV29-1
d_gene: -
abundance: few
CDR3aa: CSVAEQVLMNTEAFF
CDR3nt: TGCAGCGTTGCAGAACAGGTACTCATGAACACTGAAGCTTTCTTT

j_gene: TRBJ2-5
v_gene: TRBV28
d_gene: -
abundance: many
CDR3aa: CASSFFAVEGQETQYF
CDR3nt: TGTGCCAGCAGTTTTTTTGCGGTGGAGGGACAAGAGACCCAGTACTTC

j_gene: TRBJ2-1
v_gene: TRBV24-1
d_gene: -
abundance: few
CDR3aa: CATSDSSPMSSYNEQFF
CDR3nt: TGTGCCACCAGTGATTCGTCCCCGATGAGCTCCTACAATGAGCAGTTCTTC

j_gene: TRBJ2-7
v_gene: TRBV9
d_gene: -
abundance: -
CDR3aa: CASSVVGGVGFSYEQYF
CDR3nt: TGTGCCAGCAGCGTAGTAGGGGGGGTTGGCTTTTCCTACGAGCAGTACTTC

j_gene: TRBJ1-1
v_gene: TRBV10-2
d_gene: -
abundance: many
CDR3aa: CASSDFPNTEAFF
CDR3nt: TGCGCCAGCAGCGACTTTCCTAACACTGAAGCTTTCTTT

j_gene: TRBJ2-6
v_gene: TRBV2
d_gene: -
abundance: many
CDR3aa: CASSPQSSGANVLTF
CDR3nt: TGTGCCAGCAGCCCTCAGAGCTCTGGGGCCAACGTCCTGACTTTC

j_gene: TRBJ2-3
v_gene: TRBV7-9
d_gene: TRBD1
abundance: few
CDR3aa: CASSSGQGPATDTQYF
CDR3nt: TGTGCCAGCAGCTCCGGACAGGGTCCCGCCACAGATACGCAGTATTTT

j_gene: TRBJ1-1
v_gene: TRBV12-3/TRBV12-4
d_gene: -
abundance: -
CDR3aa: CASGVQGRITEAFF
CDR3nt: TGTGCCAGCGGAGTTCAGGGGCGCATCACTGAAGCTTTCTTT

j_gene: TRBJ2-5
v_gene: TRBV7-3
d_gene: TRBD1
abundance: many
CDR3aa: CASSLQGIQETQYF
CDR3nt: TGTGCCAGCAGCCTACAGGGGATACAAGAGACCCAGTACTTC

j_gene: TRBJ1-1
v_gene: TRBV11-3
d_gene: -
abundance: many
CDR3aa: CASSFEVNTEAFF
CDR3nt: TGTGCCAGCAGCTTCGAGGTGAACACTGAAGCTTTCTTT

j_gene: TRBJ2-3
v_gene: TRBV5-1
d_gene: -
abundance: many
CDR3aa: CASSLIPGDTQYF
CDR3nt: TGCGCCAGCAGCTTAATTCCCGGAGATACGCAGTATTTT

j_gene: TRBJ2-1
v_gene: TRBV7-2
d_gene: -
abundance: many
CDR3aa: CASSSSGWSYNEQFF
CDR3nt: TGTGCCAGCAGCTCGTCTGGCTGGTCCTACAATGAGCAGTTCTTC

j_gene: TRBJ2-1
v_gene: TRBV7-2
d_gene: TRBD2
abundance: many
CDR3aa: CASSFLRSGRGEQFF
CDR3nt: TGTGCCAGCAGCTTTCTACGAAGCGGGAGAGGTGAGCAGTTCTTC

j_gene: TRBJ1-5
v_gene: TRBV20-1
d_gene: -
abundance: many
CDR3aa: CSASDLAVGNQPQHF
CDR3nt: TGCAGTGCTAGTGATTTAGCGGTAGGAAATCAGCCCCAGCATTTT

j_gene: TRBJ2-7
v_gene: TRBV7-6
d_gene: -
abundance: many
CDR3aa: CASSQQGSSYEQYF
CDR3nt: TGTGCCAGCAGCCAACAGGGTTCCTCCTACGAGCAGTACTTC

j_gene: TRBJ2-5
v_gene: TRBV4-2
d_gene: -
abundance: many
CDR3aa: CASSQSRRETQYF
CDR3nt: TGTGCCAGCAGCCAATCGAGGAGGGAGACCCAGTACTTC

j_gene: TRBJ1-2
v_gene: TRBV6-6
d_gene: -
abundance: -
CDR3aa: CASLKGREEYGYTF
CDR3nt: TGTGCCAGCCTTAAGGGGAGGGAAGAATATGGCTACACCTTC

j_gene: TRBJ1-2
v_gene: TRBV29-1
d_gene: TRBD1
abundance: many
CDR3aa: CSGQGGGGYTF
CDR3nt: TGCAGCGGACAGGGAGGAGGTGGCTACACCTTC

j_gene: TRBJ2-3
v_gene: TRBV7-2
d_gene: -
abundance: many
CDR3aa: CASSLAPSRPQYF
CDR3nt: TGTGCCAGCAGCTTAGCCCCTAGTCGTCCGCAGTATTTT

j_gene: TRBJ2-5
v_gene: TRBV7-2
d_gene: TRBD1
abundance: many
CDR3aa: CASSSPGQGRETQYF
CDR3nt: TGTGCCAGCAGCTCACCGGGACAGGGGAGGGAGACCCAGTACTTC

j_gene: TRBJ1-5
v_gene: TRBV12-3/TRBV12-4
d_gene: -
abundance: many
CDR3aa: CASSPGGPQHF
CDR3nt: TGTGCCAGCAGCCCGGGGGGGCCCCAGCATTTT

j_gene: TRBJ1-2
v_gene: TRBV19
d_gene: TRBD1
abundance: many
CDR3aa: CASTSRGQANYGYTF
CDR3nt: TGTGCCAGTACTTCACGCGGACAGGCTAACTATGGCTACACCTTC

j_gene: TRBJ2-3
v_gene: TRBV30
d_gene: TRBD2
abundance: many
CDR3aa: CAWRDKRGGWRTDTQYF
CDR3nt: TGTGCCTGGAGGGACAAGCGGGGGGGCTGGCGCACAGATACGCAGTATTTT

j_gene: TRBJ1-2
v_gene: TRBV7-9
d_gene: -
abundance: many
CDR3aa: CAIDFIGAGGYTF
CDR3nt: TGTGCCATCGATTTCATTGGGGCCGGTGGCTACACCTTC